A selection of T cell receptor beta chains follows, all from one sample in a study of CD8+CD57+ T cells in acquired aplastic anemia. TCRdb fed the reads into MiXCR, producing one record per CDR3 protein. The repertoire includes 300,000 or so distinct CDR3 sequences, 55% to 60% of them detected once, and 8% sits in the top ten. The source material was sorted CD4+, CD8+, or CD8+CD57+ T cells (not recorded which) from PBMCs. The receptor set was obtained from a human donor with severe aplastic anemia or a healthy control (not recorded which). Each CDR3 is given with its conserved first and last residue. Clone size is shown for a subset of rows, as once, few, many or a class of expanded clone.

v_gene: TRBV10-3
abundance: .
CDR3aa: CAIGHSNQPQHF

v_gene: TRBV19
abundance: many
CDR3aa: CASQAQLQETQYF

v_gene: TRBV12-3/TRBV12-4
abundance: few
CDR3aa: CASSFGSNQPQHF

v_gene: TRBV9
abundance: .
CDR3aa: CASGRDTEACF

v_gene: TRBV20-1
abundance: .
CDR3aa: CSARDPTTSGGTDTQYF

v_gene: TRBV5-6
abundance: .
CDR3aa: CASSYGTGLDEQYF

v_gene: TRBV12-3/TRBV12-4
abundance: .
CDR3aa: CASSGLGQGPNYGYTF

v_gene: TRBV20-1
abundance: .
CDR3aa: CSASLDNEQFF

v_gene: TRBV6-2/TRBV6-3
abundance: .
CDR3aa: CASQKQGTTGNTEAFF

v_gene: TRBV10-1
abundance: .
CDR3aa: CASSEGEGDIGKETQYF

v_gene: TRBV5-1
abundance: .
CDR3aa: CASKANTGELFF

v_gene: TRBV12-3/TRBV12-4
abundance: many
CDR3aa: CASAVSVNTEAFF

v_gene: TRBV12-3/TRBV12-4
abundance: .
CDR3aa: CASKGVEEKLFF

v_gene: TRBV3-1
abundance: many
CDR3aa: CASSQDLPLEAFF

v_gene: TRBV20-1
abundance: .
CDR3aa: CSARDPGTGIWTEAFF

v_gene: TRBV9
abundance: many
CDR3aa: CASSESMNTEAFF

v_gene: TRBV6-1
abundance: few
CDR3aa: CASSKPAGTGNGPTNEKLFF

v_gene: TRBV7-3
abundance: once
CDR3aa: CASSLAWDRGYEQYF